The clone carrying this T cell receptor (beta chain) was seen ten or more times. The antigen is not known. From the reads, TCRdb called clonotypes with MiXCR, one entry per CDR3 protein. Among some 680,000 distinct CDR3 sequences listed, approximately 34% were seen once. Germline V gives CDR1 SGHTA, CDR2 FQGNSA. V lost 5 bases to trimming and J lost 3 bases; unmatched junction nucleotides: 5. The CDR3 consists of 17 residues. The sample is drawn from a study of T cell repertoires in cytomegalovirus infection. Study-level information: Matching HLA type, along with CMV infection, was indicated by public TCR beta signatures.

Study-level findings and limits: There were carriers of CMV plus the relevant HLA, and cumulative public TCR beta family frequency identified them.

This sequence was found in a human donor in good health (CMV status not recorded). Some clones in this sample may be carry-over from other donors' samples. Source material: PBMCs. The rearrangement joins TRBV7-2 to TRBJ2-2; 14 nucleotides agree with TRBD2. DNA of the CDR3: TGTGCCAGCAGCCAGGGACTAGCGGGAGTGTACACCGGGGAGCTGTTTTTT. This encodes CASSQGLAGVYTGELFF.